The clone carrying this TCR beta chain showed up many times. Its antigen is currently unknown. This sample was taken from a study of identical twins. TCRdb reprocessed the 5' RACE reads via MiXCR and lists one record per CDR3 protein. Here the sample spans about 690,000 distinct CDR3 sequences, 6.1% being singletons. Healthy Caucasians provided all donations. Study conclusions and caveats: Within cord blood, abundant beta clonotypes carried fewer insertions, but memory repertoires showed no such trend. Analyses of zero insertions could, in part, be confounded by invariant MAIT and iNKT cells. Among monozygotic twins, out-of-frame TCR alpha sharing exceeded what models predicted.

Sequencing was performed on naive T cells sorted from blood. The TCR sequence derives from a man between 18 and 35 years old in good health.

The CDR3 loop reads CASRTGPGELFF. CDR3 DNA: TGTGCCAGCAGGACGGGGCCCGGGGAGCTGTTTTTT. This sequence joins TRBV3-1 and TRBJ2-2; D could derive from TRBD1 or TRBD2 (5 bases each). Trimming removed 6 bases from V and 6 bases from J, with 8 bases in between. From germline, CDR1 is LGHDT and CDR2 YNNKEL (reference sequence). The CDR3 extends over 12 amino acids.